The present entry profiles one TCR beta chain with its context. What it binds is not known. This record comes from a study of blood T cells in healthy people across ages. Study-level points and caveats: What prevented conclusive comparison of naive and antigen-experienced cells was that PBMCs were unsorted.

Together with a sample-barcoded 5' primer, a J-beta primer mix was included in a second PCR lasting 7 to 11 cycles. TCRdb reprocessed the 5' RACE reads via MiXCR and lists one record per CDR3 protein. Among some 760,000 distinct CDR3 sequences listed, more than 20% were seen once. The CDR3 runs to 15 residues. The germline V and J ends were trimmed by 0 bases and 3 bases, with 9 bases remaining between them. Per germline, CDR1 LGHNA and CDR2 YNFKEQ. The sample also formed part of further work on T cells of mothers and their children. That source reports: Slightly higher but non-significant overlap marked related mother-child pairs versus unrelated pairs.

This TCR came from a boy younger than 18 in good health. The sequenced material came from blood. V and J are TRBV4-2 and TRBJ1-5; no clear D. The CDR3 here is CASSQEGGFNQPQHF. As DNA, the CDR3 is TGTGCCAGCAGCCAAGAGGGCGGCTTCAATCAGCCCCAGCATTTT.